The next 19 T cell receptor beta chains were all read from a single sample in a study of T cell responses to AZD1222 COVID-19 vaccine. Libraries were prepared by immunoSEQ multiplex PCR; TCRdb keeps only in-frame clonotypes and omits some of them. Of approximately 150,000 clones in the sample, roughly 90% were seen once. Sequencing was performed on peripheral blood, taken 28 days after the second AZD1222 dose. The source is an adult who received the AZD1222 COVID-19 vaccine.

The chain recombines TRBV2 with TRBJ2-7; D tentatively fits TRBD1 or TRBD2 (6 bases each). The CDR3 sequence is 16 residues long. From germline, CDR1 is SNHLY and CDR2 FYNNEI. V lost 1 base and J lost 4, with 17 bases in between. The CDR3 DNA is TGTGCCAGCAGTGAAGGAGTTTGGGGGGCTGGTTACGAGCAGTACTTC. Translated, it gives CASSEGVWGAGYEQYF.

V usage is TRBV12-3 or TRBV12-4 and J usage is TRBJ1-2; D ambiguous. This CDR3 comprises 13 residues. Trimming stripped 2 bases from V and 2 bases from J, with 6 bases between. For the CDR3, the DNA is TGTGCCAGCAGTTTACGCAGAAACTATGGCTACACCTTC. Amino acids: CASSLRRNYGYTF.

The gene calls are TRBV29-1 and TRBJ1-2; D is perhaps TRBD1 (5 bases). Germline CDR1 reads SQVTM; CDR2 reads ANQGSEA. Trimming removed 0 bases at V and 8 bases at J, with 16 bases between. There are 14 residues in the CDR3. CDR3 sequence (DNA): TGCAGCGTTGAAGATCTTATTGATGCAGGGGGCTACACCTTC. Amino acids: CSVEDLIDAGGYTF.

The chain employs TRBV7-8 and TRBJ1-5; unclear D gene. Trimming pared 5 bases from V and 1 base from J, leaving 9 bases between. The germline V gene has CDR1 SGHVS and CDR2 FQNEAQ. The CDR3 contains 14 residues. CDR3 region: CASSASGSNQPQHF. DNA for the CDR3: TGTGCCAGCAGCGCTAGTGGGAGCAATCAGCCCCAGCATTTT.

The CDR3 bases are TGTGCCAGCAGCTTAACTATGGGGGGTGAGCAGTTCTTC. It translates to CASSLTMGGEQFF. The V and J genes are TRBV11-2 and TRBJ2-1, with D perhaps matching TRBD2 (6 bases). This CDR3 region has 13 residues. Per germline, CDR1 SGHAT and CDR2 FQNNGV. Deletions cut 2 bases from V and 9 bases from J, with 11 bases between.

The chain joins TRBV21-1 to TRBJ1-3. TRBV21-1 is termed a pseudogene. CDR3 length: 15 residues. The CDR3 bases are TGTGCCAGCAGCAAACGGGATTTCTCTGGAAACACCATATATTTT. This encodes CASSKRDFSGNTIYF.

The rearrangement links TRBV27 to TRBJ1-2; 7 bases match TRBD1. The J segment lost 10 bases and the V segment lost 1 base, leaving 12 bases of the junction unmatched. This CDR3 contains 15 residues. The germline gives CDR1 MNHEY, CDR2 SMNVEV (reference sequence). The CDR3 DNA reads as TGTGCCAGCAGTTTATGGGCTGACCCCGGGACAGACTACACCTTC. Protein: CASSLWADPGTDYTF.

The chain employs TRBV11-2 and TRBJ1-3, with D tentatively TRBD1 (5 bases). Trimming took 0 bases from V and 1 from J, leaving 7 bases between them. The V gene's germline CDR1 is SGHAT and CDR2 FQNNGV. This CDR3 is built from 15 residues. CDR3 in amino acids: CASSLEPGSGNTIYF. The CDR3, as DNA: TGTGCCAGCAGCTTAGAACCAGGGTCTGGAAACACCATATATTTT.

The chain joins TRBV10-2 to TRBJ2-7; D is uncertain. The germline V and J ends were trimmed by 4 bases and 1 base, with 14 bases remaining between them. The germline V gene encodes CDR1 WSHSY and CDR2 SAAADI. The CDR3 is 15 amino acids. CDR3 nucleotide sequence: TGCGCCAGCAGTGCTTATCCCGGTGAATCCTACGAGCAGTACTTC. It codes for CASSAYPGESYEQYF.

The chain couples TRBV7-9 to TRBJ1-4; TRBD1 might be the D (5 bases). Germline CDR1 reads SEHNR; CDR2 reads FQNEAQ (reference sequence). The CDR3 totals 15 residues. Trimming removed 5 bases at V and 7 bases at J, with 17 bases between. CDR3 DNA: TGTGCCAGCAGCGGGGGACCGCGAGGGGCTGAAAAACTGTTTTTT. This gives the protein CASSGGPRGAEKLFF.

This clone was seen only once. The chain has TRBV29-1 and TRBJ2-7; 12 bases are a match to TRBD2. The J segment lost 6 bases and the V segment lost 5 bases, leaving 5 bases of the junction unmatched. The length of the CDR3 is 13 residues. Germline lookup yields CDR1 SQVTM and CDR2 ANQGSEA. The CDR3 sequence is CSVRTSGEGEQYF. DNA of the CDR3: TGCAGCGTTCGGACTAGCGGGGAAGGCGAGCAGTACTTC.

V and J are TRBV5-6 and TRBJ2-3; D not resolved. The CDR3 contains 15 residues. V dropped 4 bases and J dropped 6 bases, with 18 bases sitting between them. Looked up from germline, CDR1 is SGHDT and CDR2 is YYEEEE. CDR3 in amino acids: CASSPGGVHGDTQYF. CDR3 nucleotide sequence: TGTGCCAGCAGCCCTGGTGGGGTCCATGGGGATACGCAGTATTTT.

The chain employs TRBV11-2 and TRBJ2-7, with a tentative D call TRBD2 (6 bases). Trimming removed 11 bases from V and 3 bases from J, with 14 bases in between. Per germline, CDR1 SGHAT and CDR2 FQNNGV. This CDR3 is built from 12 residues. In DNA, the CDR3 is TGTGCCGTGGAGGGAGCTCTCTACGAGCAGTACTTC. It yields the protein CAVEGALYEQYF.

On this clone: This same CDR3 is encoded by further DNA sequences in the sample. The genes are TRBV27 and TRBJ2-7; D remains ambiguous. The CDR3 sequence is 11 residues long. Trimming cost V 3 bases and J 3 bases, with 3 bases left between them. Germline V gene lookup returns CDR1 MNHEY and CDR2 SMNVEV (reference sequence). The CDR3 nucleotides are TGTGCCAGCAGTTTGGGCTACGAGCAGTACTTC. The encoded protein is CASSLGYEQYF.

The V gene is TRBV7-2, the J gene TRBJ1-1; TRBD1 is a possible D gene (5 bases). This CDR3 spans 12 amino acids. The V and J ends lost 1 base and 11 bases respectively, with 11 bases between them. The germline CDR1 and CDR2 sequences are SGHTA and FQGNSA. CDR3 sequence reads: CASSLGEGSAFF. The CDR3 bases are TGTGCCAGCAGCTTAGGAGAGGGGTCCGCTTTCTTT.

The chain employs TRBV3-1 (or the pseudogene TRBV3-2) and TRBJ2-7; no clear D. Germline CDR1 reads LGHDT; CDR2 reads YNNKEL (reference sequence). The CDR3 sequence is 12 residues long. Trimming stripped 4 bases from V and 0 bases from J, with 4 bases between. The CDR3 loop is CASSLSSYEQYF. The CDR3, as DNA: TGTGCCAGCAGCCTGAGCTCCTACGAGCAGTACTTC.

This clone appeared many times. The CDR3 loop reads CASSQSAGTSYEQYF. The CDR3 nucleotides read TGTGCCAGCAGCCAATCGGCAGGGACCTCCTACGAGCAGTACTTC. The V and J genes are TRBV16 and TRBJ2-7, with D perhaps assigned TRBD1 or TRBD2 (5 bases each). Germline V lookup: CDR1 KGHSY, CDR2 FQNENV. V was cut by 0 bases and J by 0 bases, with 9 bases left in between. The CDR3 loop spans 15 amino acids.

The chain carries TRBV11-2 and TRBJ1-1, with TRBD1 as a possible D gene (5 bases). With 5 bases removed from V and 4 bases from J, the gap between germline ends came to 17 bases. This CDR3 contains 15 residues. CDR1 is SGHAT and CDR2 is FQNNGV in the germline V gene. The CDR3 loop reads CASSGKVGVITEAFF. The CDR3, as DNA: TGTGCCAGCAGCGGAAAGGTGGGGGTGATCACTGAAGCTTTCTTT.

This clone was observed once. The V and J genes are TRBV19 and TRBJ2-3, with TRBD2 matching over 10 bases. J lost 3 bases, V lost 6 bases, and 12 bases had no gene match. The CDR3 length is 17 residues. Looked up from germline, CDR1 is LNHDA and CDR2 is SQIVND (reference sequence). The chain's CDR3 is CASSGGSGTSVTDTQYF. The CDR3 DNA reads as TGTGCCAGTAGCGGAGGGTCCGGGACTAGCGTGACAGATACGCAGTATTTT.